This TCR beta chain emerged from a study of OX40 agonist ivuxolimab in advanced cancers. In the study overall: All patients had ivuxolimab intravenously every 2 weeks at 0.01 to 10 mg/kg. Dose-escalation patients' cancers were hepatocellular carcinoma, melanoma, renal cell or head and neck cancer. Past anti-PD-1, anti-PD-L1 or anti-CTLA-4 therapy was accepted, and 35% to 45% had received some.

Measured with immunoSEQ multiplex PCR; TCRdb has only the in-frame clones, and not every one. The data contain under 70,000 clones, 80% to 95% of them singletons. The receptor's source is an adult with an advanced solid tumor such as melanoma, head and neck, liver or kidney cancer. Specimen: CD4+ or CD8+ T cells sorted from blood, collected in a trial of the OX40 agonist ivuxolimab.

The CDR3 sequence: CASSQFGALDNEQFF. CDR3 bases: TGTGCCAGCAGCCAATTCGGAGCGTTGGACAATGAGCAGTTCTTC. The V call is TRBV16, the J call TRBJ2-1; D is uncertain. The CDR3 extends over 15 amino acids. Trimming removed 1 base from V and 5 bases from J, with 12 bases in between. The germline CDR1 and CDR2 sequences are KGHSY and FQNENV. Full variable domain (missing parts from reference TRBV16 and TRBJ2-1): GEEVAQTPKHLVRGEGQKAKLYCAPIKGHSYVFWYQQVLKNEFKFLISFQNENVFDETGMPKERFSAKCLPNSPCSLEIQATKLEDSAVYFCASSQFGALDNEQFFGPGTRLTVL.